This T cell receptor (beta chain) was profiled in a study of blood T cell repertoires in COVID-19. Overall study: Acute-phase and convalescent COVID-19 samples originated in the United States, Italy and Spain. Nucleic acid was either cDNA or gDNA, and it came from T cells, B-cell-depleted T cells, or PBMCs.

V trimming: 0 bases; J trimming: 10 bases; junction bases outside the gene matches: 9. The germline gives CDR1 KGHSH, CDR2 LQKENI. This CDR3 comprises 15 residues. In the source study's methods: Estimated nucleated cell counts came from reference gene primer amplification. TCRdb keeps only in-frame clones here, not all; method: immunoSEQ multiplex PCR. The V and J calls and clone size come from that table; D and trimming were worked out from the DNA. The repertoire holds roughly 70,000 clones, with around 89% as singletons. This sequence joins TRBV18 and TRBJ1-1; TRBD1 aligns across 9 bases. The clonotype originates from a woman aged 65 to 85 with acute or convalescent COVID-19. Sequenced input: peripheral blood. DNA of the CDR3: TGTGCCAGCTCACCACCGAGTACAGGGGGCGATGGAGCTTTCTTT. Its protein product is CASSPPSTGGDGAFF.